This T cell receptor beta chain derives from a study of CXCR3-negative and CXCR3-positive naive CD8 T cells. Study-wide results and caveats: More hydrophobic TRB CDR3s were found in CXCR3-positive naive cells than in CXCR3-negative naive cells.

Remarks on this clonotype: What it recognizes is unknown.

The TRB cDNA libraries were prepared by 5' RACE with UMI labels. TCRdb re-called the 5' RACE reads and shows each CDR3 protein once, DNA omitted. The repertoire table contains 150,000 to 180,000 distinct CDR3 sequences. The CDR3 spans 14 residues. V gene TRBV21-1 combines with J gene TRBJ2-3. TRBV21-1 is marked as a pseudogene. The sequenced sample was naive CXCR3+ CD8+ T cells from blood. Subset indicated: CD45RO-CCR7+CD27+CD95- naive CD8+ T cells expressing CXCR3 (TNR3+). This TCR was recovered from a human donor in good health. Some clones in this sample may be carry-over from other donors' samples. The CDR3 here is CASSKSSSTDTQYF.